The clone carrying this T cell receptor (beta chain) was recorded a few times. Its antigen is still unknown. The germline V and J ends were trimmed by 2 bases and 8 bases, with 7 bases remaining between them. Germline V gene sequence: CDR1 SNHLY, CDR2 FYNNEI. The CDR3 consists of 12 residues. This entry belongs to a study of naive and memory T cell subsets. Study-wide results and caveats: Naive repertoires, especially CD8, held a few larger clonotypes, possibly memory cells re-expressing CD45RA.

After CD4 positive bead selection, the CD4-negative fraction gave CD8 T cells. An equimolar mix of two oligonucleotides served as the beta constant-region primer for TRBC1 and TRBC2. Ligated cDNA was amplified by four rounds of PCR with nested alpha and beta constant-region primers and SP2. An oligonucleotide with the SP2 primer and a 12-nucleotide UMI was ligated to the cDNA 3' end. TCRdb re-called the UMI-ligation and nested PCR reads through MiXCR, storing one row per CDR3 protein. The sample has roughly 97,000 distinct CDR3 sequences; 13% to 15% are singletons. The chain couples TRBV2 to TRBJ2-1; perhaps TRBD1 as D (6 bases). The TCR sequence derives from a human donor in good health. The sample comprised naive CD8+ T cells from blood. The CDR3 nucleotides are TGTGCCAGCAGTGAAAAGGGGGATGAGCAGTTCTTC. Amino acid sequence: CASSEKGDEQFF.